Following are 7 T cell receptor beta chains from one sample sequenced in a study of Graves' ophthalmopathy and Graves' hyperthyroidism. The sequenced template was RNA, covering the TCR beta CDR3 region. HTBI primers primed a first-round RT-PCR, and a second-round multiplex PCR followed. TCRdb ran MiXCR on the multiplex PCR reads and lists one entry per CDR3 protein. The sample yields a few hundred thousand distinct CDR3 sequences, roughly 39% seen once. Sequencing was performed on peripheral blood or thyroid tissue (not recorded which). The receptors were sampled from an adult man with Graves' hyperthyroidism.

There are a few counts of this clonotype. The rearrangement joins TRBV9 to TRBJ2-7; 10 positions match TRBD2. Unmatched junction bases numbered 7, after V lost 5 bases and J lost 5 bases. Germline CDR1 reads SGDLS; CDR2 reads YYNGEE. CDR3 length: 14 amino acids. The CDR3 bases are TGTGCCAGCAGTAGAAGCGGGGGGGCCAACGAGCAGTACTTC. This codes for CASSRSGGANEQYF.

There are many counts of this clonotype. This chain uses TRBV4-1 with TRBJ2-5; 7 bases line up with TRBD1. With 5 bases clipped from V and 2 bases from J, the junction kept 11 bases outside the gene matches. The V gene's germline CDR1 is MGHRA and CDR2 YSYEKL. The CDR3 is 16 amino acids. In DNA, the CDR3 is TGCGCCAGCAGCAAAAGCGCGACAGGGCGACAAGAGACCCAGTACTTC. Translated: CASSKSATGRQETQYF.

This clonotype has a count of ten or more. The chain couples TRBV6-5 to TRBJ2-2; the match to TRBD2 covers 12 bases. From germline, CDR1 is MNHEY and CDR2 SVGAGI. Trimming at V came to 8 bases and at J to 9 bases, leaving 10 bases not matched to a gene. The length of the CDR3 is 15 residues. DNA for the CDR3: TGTGCCAGCGCTCTAGCGGGAGGGGCGGTCTGGGAGCTGTTTTTT. This gives the protein CASALAGGAVWELFF.

On this clonotype itself: A read error is possible here, since a much larger clone lies one base away. The chain links TRBV12-3 or TRBV12-4 to TRBJ1-6; 8 nucleotides align to TRBD1. The CDR3 contains 14 residues. CDR3 coding DNA: TGTGCCGGCAGTGTGGACAGGGTAATCTCACCCCTCCACTTT. This codes for CAGSVDRVISPLHF.

A single count supports this clonotype. This rearrangement joins TRBV19 to TRBJ2-5; TRBD1 matches 7 bases. Germline V gene data show CDR1 as LNHDA and CDR2 as SQIVND (reference sequence). With 3 bases clipped from V and 2 bases from J, the junction kept 6 bases outside the gene matches. The CDR3 contains 15 residues. The CDR3 coding sequence is TGTGCCAGTAGTATGAAAGGGACAGCACAAGAGACCCAGTACTTC. It encodes CASSMKGTAQETQYF.

The chain joins TRBV20-1 to TRBJ1-6, with 9 bases lining up with TRBD1. V dropped 2 bases and J dropped 7; count of bases not matched to a gene: 9. The length of the CDR3 is 16 residues. Germline values: CDR1 DFQATT, CDR2 SNEGSKA (reference sequence). This CDR3 is CSARPGQGTSNSPLHF. The CDR3 nucleotides read TGCAGTGCTAGACCGGGACAGGGCACCTCGAATTCACCCCTCCACTTT.

This clonotype turned up a few times. A read error is possible here, since a much larger clone lies one base away. The CDR3 reads CASSSTRGRKGTQYF. CDR3 nucleotide sequence: TGTGCCAGCAGTAGCACGAGGGGGCGCAAAGGGACCCAGTACTTC. The chain uses TRBV9 and TRBJ2-5, with 7 bases matching TRBD1. V lost 5 bases to trimming and J lost 7 bases; unmatched junction nucleotides: 14. CDR3 length: 15 amino acids. From germline, CDR1 is SGDLS and CDR2 YYNGEE.